The 7 T cell receptor beta chains reported below all come from one sample, sequenced in a study of CD8+CD57+ T cells in acquired aplastic anemia. Flow cytometry had shown expanded CD8+CD57+ cells in the patients chosen for sequencing. Using genomic DNA as the template, TCR beta VDJ and CDR3 profiling was carried out. TCRdb passed the reads through MiXCR, listing each CDR3 protein once. The data contain approximately 250,000 distinct CDR3 sequences, roughly 82% of them seen just once; the ten biggest clones take up 40% to 55%. Sequenced: sorted CD4+, CD8+, or CD8+CD57+ T cells (not recorded which) from PBMCs. The receptors here all came from a human donor with aplastic anemia.

On this clonotype: An end of the junction does not agree with germline; a read error may underlie this. The chain employs TRBV7-3 and TRBJ2-3; D tentatively reads TRBD1 or TRBD2 (7 bases each). The germline V gene encodes CDR1 SGHTA and CDR2 FQGTGA. This CDR3 spans 14 amino acids. The CDR3 DNA sequence: TGTGCCAGCAGCTCAGGGGGGGGGGTAGGGACTGAAGCTTTT. It specifies CASSSGGGVGTEAF.

The chain links TRBV11-3 to TRBJ2-7, with D tentatively TRBD1 (6 bases). Per germline, CDR1 SGHNT and CDR2 YENEEA. With 5 bases removed from V and 1 base from J, the gap between germline ends came to 24 bases. The CDR3 contains 18 residues. The CDR3 loop reads CASSQDRVRTALSYEQYV. The DNA for the CDR3 is TGTGCCAGCAGCCAAGATCGGGTTAGGACAGCCCTTTCCTACGAGCAGTACGTC.

This clonotype was observed a handful of times. The CDR3 bases are TGCGCCAGCAGTGAGTCGGGACTTCAAGAGACCCAGTACTTC. Translating gives CASSESGLQETQYF. The chain is built from TRBV10-2 and TRBJ2-5; possible D gene TRBD2, 6 bases. This CDR3 spans 14 amino acids. From germline, CDR1 is WSHSY and CDR2 SAAADI. Between the trimmed V and J ends, which lost 0 bases and 2 bases, there was a span of 7 bases.

This chain uses TRBV7-2 with TRBJ1-1; possibly TRBD1 for D (5 bases). CDR1 and CDR2 (germline): SGHTA, FQGNSA. This CDR3 contains 15 residues. The ends were cut back, 1 base at V and 10 bases at J, with 19 bases in the middle. The DNA of the CDR3 is TGTGCCAGCAGCTTAGATCTGGCAGGGACCGCCCTAGCTTTCTTT. Protein sequence: CASSLDLAGTALAFF.

The gene calls are TRBV5-1 and TRBJ2-7; no clear D. Germline V gives CDR1 SGHRS, CDR2 YFSETQ. Trimming removed 7 bases at V and 4 bases at J, with 12 bases between. The CDR3 extends over 12 amino acids. CDR3 in amino acids: CASGTNEYEQYF. The DNA for the CDR3 is TGCGCCAGCGGAACCAACGAGTACGAGCAGTACTTC.

A remark on this clonotype: The CDR3 end shows no conserved phenylalanine or tryptophan, and so a read error is likely. No DNA is shown, since the ends of the CDR3 on it are uncertain; the CDR3 is the one TCRdb lists. This chain uses TRBV7-9 with TRBJ2-3. Germline loops: CDR1 SEHNR, CDR2 FQNEAQ (reference sequence). With termini counted, the CDR3 has 13 amino acids. The chain's CDR3 is CASSFAGANSSSS.

The table lists this clonotype with many counts. V gene TRBV4-3 combines with J gene TRBJ2-1, with 8 bases aligning to TRBD2. Trimming took 5 bases from V and 2 from J; bases not matched to a gene: 2. CDR3 length: 14 residues. Germline CDR1 LGHNA, CDR2 YSLEER. The CDR3 DNA follows: TGCGCCAGCAGCAGGGGACTAGCCTACAATGAGCAGTTCTTC. Translation gives CASSRGLAYNEQFF.